These 14 T cell receptor beta chains share one sample of origin, sequenced in a study of cytomegalovirus exposure and HLA in healthy donors. Both 60 Vbeta primers and 13 Jbeta primers went into the PCR. Only in-frame clones appear in the TCRdb table, and some are missing; sequencing was by immunoSEQ multiplex PCR. The repertoire holds some 240,000 clones, with approximately 80% as singletons. Sample: PBMCs. The receptors were gathered from a male donor in good health and CMV-seronegative.

The DNA of the CDR3 is TGTGCCAGCACCCCCGGACTAGCGGGGGCACTTGGGACCCAGTACTTC. Encoded protein: CASTPGLAGALGTQYF. The J gene is TRBJ2-5, the V gene TRBV7-6, with TRBD2 matching 13 bases. CDR3 size: 16 residues. The germline V gene encodes CDR1 SGHVS and CDR2 FNYEAQ. The J segment lost 7 bases and the V segment lost 7 bases, leaving 12 bases of the junction unmatched.

The V call is TRBV5-1, the J call TRBJ2-7, with TRBD2 identical over 9 bases. Trimming at V came to 0 bases and at J to 11 bases, leaving 15 bases not matched to a gene. The CDR3 sequence is 16 residues long. Germline CDR1 and CDR2: SGHRS and YFSETQ. DNA of the CDR3: TGCGCCAGCAGCTTGGATCGCGGGAGGGCCTTTAACGCCGAGTACTTC. Its translation: CASSLDRGRAFNAEYF.

This clone appeared once. The rearrangement uses TRBV5-1 and TRBJ2-7; tentative D call: TRBD2 (5 bases). With 0 bases removed from V and 5 bases from J, the gap between germline ends came to 12 bases. The length of the CDR3 is 14 residues. The germline gives CDR1 SGHRS, CDR2 YFSETQ. The CDR3 DNA reads TGCGCCAGCAGCTTGGGCCCGGGGATGGACGAGCAGTACTTC. This codes for CASSLGPGMDEQYF.

About this clone: One end of the junction does not line up with germline, which may come from a read error. This sequence joins TRBV7-9 and TRBJ2-5; 7 nucleotides line up with TRBD2. The CDR3 length is 17 residues. Germline-derived CDR1 and CDR2 are SEHNR and FQNEAQ (reference sequence). This chain's CDR3 is CSSSPPWGSGLQETQYF. The CDR3 DNA follows: TGTTCCAGCAGCCCCCCGTGGGGTAGCGGGTTACAAGAGACCCAGTACTTC.

This clone has only one observation. One junction end disagrees with the germline gene, perhaps due to a read error. The chain couples TRBV28 to TRBJ2-7; 14 nucleotides line up with TRBD2. Germline loops: CDR1 MDHEN, CDR2 SYDVKM. This CDR3 contains 16 residues. CDR3 sequence (DNA): TGTGCCAGCAGTCCAATCTTATTTGGGACTAGCGGGAGCCTTGGCTTC. This gives the protein CASSPILFGTSGSLGF.

V usage is TRBV23-1 and J usage is TRBJ1-6; maybe TRBD1 (6 bases). TRBV23-1 qualifies as an ORF whose function is uncertain. V was shortened by 3 bases and J by 5 bases, with 26 bases between the two germline ends. CDR3 length equals 20 residues. The CDR3 DNA sequence: TGCGCCAGCAGTCACCCCGTGGCGGGGGCGCAGAATGGCGATAATTCACCCCTCCACTTT. This encodes CASSHPVAGAQNGDNSPLHF.

This clone was counted a single time. The J gene is TRBJ1-4, the V gene TRBV2; TRBD1 matches at 7 bases. J was trimmed by 4 bases and V by 4 bases; bases with no gene match: 6. CDR1 and CDR2 from the germline V gene are SNHLY and FYNNEI. The CDR3 consists of 15 residues. CDR3 in amino acids: CASSGGQTFNEKLFF. Written as DNA, the CDR3 is TGTGCCAGCAGTGGGGGACAGACTTTTAATGAAAAACTGTTTTTT. The full variable domain, completed using reference TRBV2 and TRBJ1-4, is EPEVTQTPSHQVTQMGQEVILRCVPISNHLYFYWYRQILGQKVEFLVSFYNNEISEKSEIFDDQFSVERPDGSNFTLKIRSTKLEDSAMYFCASSGGQTFNEKLFFGSGTQLSVL.

The rearrangement uses TRBV7-7 and TRBJ2-1; D is perhaps TRBD2 (6 bases). Germline loops: CDR1 SSHAT, CDR2 FNYEAQ (reference sequence). The CDR3 length is 16 residues. V lost 3 bases and J lost 5, with 17 bases in between. The CDR3: CASSFAYGSPNNEQFF. CDR3 coding DNA: TGTGCCAGCAGCTTTGCCTACGGGAGTCCTAACAATGAGCAGTTCTTC.

The rearrangement joins TRBV9 to TRBJ2-3; 7 nucleotides match TRBD1. The germline CDR1 and CDR2 sequences are SGDLS and YYNGEE. This CDR3 is built from 14 residues. V shed 4 bases, J shed 1 base, and the junction held 3 bases outside the gene matches. CDR3 sequence reads: CASSPGQGTDTQYF. The CDR3 DNA reads as TGTGCCAGCAGCCCCGGACAGGGCACAGATACGCAGTATTTT.

The chain employs TRBV7-9 and TRBJ2-7, with 14 bases lining up with TRBD2. CDR1 and CDR2 (germline): SEHNR, FQNEAQ (reference sequence). The CDR3 totals 16 residues. The trim removed 1 base at V and 4 bases at J, leaving 3 bases unmatched. DNA for the CDR3: TGTGCCAGCAGCTTAGGGGGACTAGCGGGAGAGTACGAGCAGTACTTC. This codes for CASSLGGLAGEYEQYF.

The V call is TRBV20-1, the J call TRBJ2-5; TRBD2 is a possible D gene (5 bases). This CDR3 has 10 residues. Trimming shortened V by 7 bases and J by 7 bases, and 10 bases separated the two germline ends. Germline loops: CDR1 DFQATT, CDR2 SNEGSKA (reference sequence). CDR3 sequence reads: CSVTLATQYF. For the CDR3, the DNA is TGCAGTGTTACCCTAGCGACCCAGTACTTC.

The chain links TRBV29-1 to TRBJ2-5, with TRBD2 identical over 7 bases. This CDR3 is 12 amino acids long. Trimming removed 3 bases from V and 5 bases from J; junction bases left unmatched: 3. Germline V CDR1 and CDR2: SQVTM, ANQGSEA. CDR3 in DNA: TGCAGCGTTGACGGGGGGAGGGAGACCCAGTACTTC. The encoded protein is CSVDGGRETQYF.

The chain joins TRBV5-4 to TRBJ1-3, with D tentatively TRBD1 (5 bases). The CDR3 consists of 14 residues. V lost 2 bases, J lost 4 bases, and 10 bases lay in between. From germline, CDR1 is SGHNT and CDR2 YYREEE (reference sequence). In DNA form, the CDR3 reads TGTGCCAGCAGCTTCGGGGGGGAAGGAAACACCATATATTTT. It specifies CASSFGGEGNTIYF.

The chain carries TRBV28 and TRBJ1-5; D not resolved. V was trimmed by 3 bases and J by 0 bases, leaving 12 bases between them. Germline V CDR1 and CDR2: MDHEN, SYDVKM. There are 16 residues in the CDR3. CDR3 amino acids: CASSFVTLNSNQPQHF. Here the CDR3 DNA reads TGTGCCAGCAGTTTTGTAACTTTGAATAGCAATCAGCCCCAGCATTTT.